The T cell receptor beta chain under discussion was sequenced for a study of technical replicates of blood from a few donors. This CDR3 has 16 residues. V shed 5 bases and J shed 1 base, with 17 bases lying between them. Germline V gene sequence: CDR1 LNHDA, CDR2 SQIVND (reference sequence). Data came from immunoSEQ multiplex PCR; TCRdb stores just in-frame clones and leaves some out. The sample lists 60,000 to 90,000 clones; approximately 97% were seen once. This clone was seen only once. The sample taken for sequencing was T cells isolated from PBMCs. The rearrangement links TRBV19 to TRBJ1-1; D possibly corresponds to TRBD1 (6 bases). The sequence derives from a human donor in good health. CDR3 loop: CASSALTGYANTEAFF. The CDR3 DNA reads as TGTGCCAGTAGTGCCTTGACAGGATACGCGAACACTGAAGCTTTCTTT.